This T cell receptor beta chain is drawn from a study of blood T cell repertoires in COVID-19 (dated by TCRdb to 2019 to 2021). In terms of the full investigation: Samples covering the acute and convalescent phases of COVID-19 were provided by collaborators in the United States, Italy and Spain. The prospective study material was composed of cDNA or gDNA derived from T cells, B-cell-depleted T cells, or PBMCs. Deeply sampled blood TCRbeta repertoires from subjects exposed to, actively infected with, or recovered from COVID-19 were included in the dataset. The repertoires were released in a freely available public database intended as a resource for research on the immune response to SARS-CoV-2. Samples came from the ongoing ImmuneRACE study (first 160 participants) plus 1,254 subjects from 6 global collaborators. Nearly every sample came with metadata listing a de-identified subject ID, COVID-19 status, age in years and sex. Where available, HLA class I and class II types were taken from metadata supplied by the sample provider and were not determined by assay-based typing. Study-wide findings and limitations: The quantity of clinical and demographic metadata differed by source and by participant and was supplied without curation.

CDR1 SQVTM and CDR2 ANQGSEA are derived from the germline V gene. A distance of 17 bases separates the germline ends of V and J, which lose 6 bases and 11 bases respectively. Counted from cysteine to phenylalanine, this CDR3 has 12 amino acids. CDR3 DNA is the only sequence kept; it has 36 bases, read in frame from the first base. Each collaborating institution followed its own protocols to collect whole blood in K2EDTA tubes. For TCRbeta analysis, collaborators shipped samples as frozen whole blood, isolated PBMCs, or DNA extracted from either of those sample types. TCRbeta CDR3 regions were amplified from genomic DNA by means of the immunoSEQ Assay, a bias-controlled multiplex PCR. The authors processed their data as follows. Within the assay, amplification of reference gene primers was used to estimate how many nucleated cells each sample contained. Sequence reads were collapsed and filtered to measure the absolute abundance of every unique TCRbeta CDR3 rearrangement. Productive Simpson clonality was computed per sample as the square root of Simpson's diversity index over productive rearrangements. TCRdb re-hosts the immuneACCESS table, in-frame sequences only. Its copies lack some clones; in the studies checked, an unresolved V gene accounts for under half of them, and the cause for the rest is not known. V and J calls plus clone size are reproduced from that table; the DNA served to infer D and trimming. The sample table contains 20,000 to 25,000 clones; only one count was recorded for 84% of them. The ten largest clones take up 3.2% of the sample.

Worth noting for this clone: No cognate antigen has been identified for it. Base qualities are not recorded, but no much larger clone differs from it by a single base.

Sequenced sample: peripheral blood. The rearrangement joined TRBV29-1 to TRBJ1-3; tentative D gene TRBD1, with 5 bases matching. The clonotype originates from a man aged 35 to 55 with acute or convalescent COVID-19. The bases are TGCAGCGTGGGTCAGGGACTTTCCGCCATATATTTT. Its coded protein is CSVGQGLSAIYF.